The source of this T cell receptor beta chain is a study of shared clonotypes between healthy human individuals. DNA at 200 ng, 25,000 to 30,000 T cell genomes, went into sorted-subset replicate PCRs. Measured with immunoSEQ multiplex PCR; TCRdb has only the in-frame clones, and not every one. The sample includes fewer than 1 million clones, 95% to 97% seen only once; the top ten take 0.2% to 0.25%. General study results and limits: Estimated clonotype richness was generally higher in naive than memory subsets.

CD45RO negativity and positive selection for CCR7 defined naive CD8 cells, a population that excluded terminally differentiated effector memory CD45RA+ cells. With respect to this clone: Its specificity is not known.

Specimen: naive CD8+ T cells sorted from blood. The clonotype was recovered from a man aged 25-45 years in good health.

CDR3 sequence (DNA): TGTGCCAGCAGCTCGTCTCTCATAGGTGAGCAGTTCTTC. Amino acids: CASSSSLIGEQFF. V and J are TRBV7-9 and TRBJ2-1; the D is unclear. This CDR3 has 13 amino acids. Germline CDR1 SEHNR, CDR2 FQNEAQ (reference sequence). The V end lost 4 bases, the J end lost 9 bases, and 13 bases lay between the germline ends.